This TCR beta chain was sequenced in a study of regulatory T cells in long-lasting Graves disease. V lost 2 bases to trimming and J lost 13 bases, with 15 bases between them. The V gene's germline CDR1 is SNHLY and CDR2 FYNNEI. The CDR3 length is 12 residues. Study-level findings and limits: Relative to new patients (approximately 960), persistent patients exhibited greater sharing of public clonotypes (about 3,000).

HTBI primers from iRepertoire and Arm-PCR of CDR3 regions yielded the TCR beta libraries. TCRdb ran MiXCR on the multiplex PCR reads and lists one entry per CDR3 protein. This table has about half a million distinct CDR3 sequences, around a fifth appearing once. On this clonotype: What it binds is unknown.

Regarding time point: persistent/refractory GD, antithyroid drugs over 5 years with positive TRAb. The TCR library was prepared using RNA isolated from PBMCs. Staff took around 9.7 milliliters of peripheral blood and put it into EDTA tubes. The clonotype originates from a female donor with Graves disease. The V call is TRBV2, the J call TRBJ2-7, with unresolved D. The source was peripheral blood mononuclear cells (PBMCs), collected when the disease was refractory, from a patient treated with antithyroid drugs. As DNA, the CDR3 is TGTGCCAGCAGTGAATCGTGGCAGAAACTATACTTC. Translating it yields CASSESWQKLYF.